This T cell receptor beta chain stems from a study of blood T cell repertoires in COVID-19. About the study: COVID-19 samples collected from the United States, Italy and Spain covered acute and convalescent phases.

A word on this clone: At the DNA level, this CDR3 is encoded by other sequences in the same sample as well.

Germline lookup yields CDR1 KGHDR and CDR2 SFDVKD. V dropped 10 bases and J dropped 1 base, with 5 bases sitting between them. The CDR3 loop spans 11 amino acids. The assay was immunoSEQ multiplex PCR, and TCRdb's table has in-frame clones only and misses some. Of fewer than 300,000 clones in the sample, 85% were seen once. This clonotype was obtained from a human donor in a cohort sampled during active COVID-19. Sequencing used peripheral blood. This chain uses TRBV24-1 with TRBJ2-3, with a possible D match to TRBD2 (5 bases). CDR3 in amino acids: CATEGTDTQYF. CDR3 nucleotide sequence: TGTGCCACGGAGGGCACAGATACGCAGTATTTT.